These 21 T cell receptor beta chains share one sample of origin, sequenced in a study of cytomegalovirus exposure and HLA in healthy donors. The PCR used 60 Vbeta and 13 Jbeta primers. Data came from immunoSEQ multiplex PCR; TCRdb stores just in-frame clones and leaves some out. The sample holds 200,000 to 250,000 clones, 76% seen once. The sequenced sample consisted of PBMCs. These receptors came from a man between 18 and 29 years old in good health and CMV-seronegative.

The chain employs TRBV2 and TRBJ2-3, with 8 bases fitting TRBD2. Germline values: CDR1 SNHLY, CDR2 FYNNEI. J lost 4 bases, V lost 6 bases, and 0 bases had no gene match. There are 12 residues in the CDR3. The CDR3 loop reads CASRGLADTQYF. The CDR3 coding sequence is TGTGCCAGCAGGGGACTAGCAGATACGCAGTATTTT.

The V gene is TRBV6-1, the J gene TRBJ1-1; no clear D. Looked up from germline, CDR1 is MNHNS and CDR2 is SASEGT. Deletions cut 5 bases from V and 0 bases from J, with 16 bases between. The CDR3 totals 16 residues. The CDR3 DNA reads as TGTGCCAGCAGTAAAGGGAGGCTCTCAGTGAACACTGAAGCTTTCTTT. The encoded protein is CASSKGRLSVNTEAFF.

The V gene is TRBV25-1, the J gene TRBJ2-2; D gene uncertain. The ends were cut back, 8 bases at V and 4 bases at J, with 5 bases in the middle. Germline V gene sequence: CDR1 MGHDK, CDR2 SYGVNS. CDR3 length equals 11 residues. The CDR3 loop reads CASRSTGELFF. CDR3 DNA: TGTGCCAGCCGTAGCACCGGGGAGCTGTTTTTT.

The V gene is TRBV2, the J gene TRBJ2-7; 7 positions match TRBD1. V lost 10 bases and J lost 3; bases outside the gene matches: 6. Germline V gene lookup returns CDR1 SNHLY and CDR2 FYNNEI. The CDR3 contains 12 residues. The CDR3 nucleotides read TGTGCCACCCGGACAGGAAACTACGAGCAGTACTTC. This encodes CATRTGNYEQYF.

This rearrangement joins TRBV5-1 to TRBJ2-7, with D possibly being TRBD2 (6 bases). V dropped 2 bases and J dropped 0 bases, with 15 bases sitting between them. This CDR3 has 16 amino acids. The germline V gene has CDR1 SGHRS and CDR2 YFSETQ. CDR3 sequence (DNA): TGCGCCAGCAGCTTTTATGAAGGAGGGGACTCCTACGAGCAGTACTTC. Amino acids: CASSFYEGGDSYEQYF.

CDR3 residues: CASSPRIGGELFF. DNA for the CDR3: TGTGCCAGCAGCCCCCGTATCGGCGGGGAGCTGTTTTTT. The chain carries TRBV14 and TRBJ2-2, with D unresolved. Germline loops: CDR1 SGHDN, CDR2 FVKESK. Trimming took off 4 bases at V and 7 bases at J, with 10 bases between the two ends. This CDR3 contains 13 residues.

The rearrangement joins TRBV6-5 to TRBJ1-5, with TRBD1 identical over 9 bases. The CDR3 sequence is 14 residues long. From germline, CDR1 is MNHEY and CDR2 SVGAGI. The V and J ends lost 5 bases and 5 bases, in that order; junction bases with no gene match: 4. The CDR3 region is CASSPGTGHQPQHF. CDR3 in DNA: TGTGCCAGCAGTCCCGGGACAGGGCATCAGCCCCAGCATTTT.

The V gene is TRBV30, the J gene TRBJ2-7; 13 nucleotides line up with TRBD2. Per germline, CDR1 GTSNPN and CDR2 SVGIG (reference sequence). The ends lost 5 bases at V and 4 bases at J; junction bases unmatched: 5. CDR3 length equals 14 residues. The DNA for the CDR3 is TGTGCCTGGGGACTAGCGGGAGTTCAATACGAGCAGTACTTC. Protein product: CAWGLAGVQYEQYF. The full variable domain, its missing parts supplied by reference TRBV30 and TRBJ2-7, is SQTIHQWPATLVQPVGSPLSLECTVEGTSNPNLYWYRQAAGRGLQLLFYSVGIGQISSEVPQNLSASRPQDRQFILSSKKLLLSDSGFYLCAWGLAGVQYEQYFGPGTRLTVT.

The chain combines TRBV18 with TRBJ2-4; 7 bases map to TRBD2. J lost 9 bases, V lost 6 bases, and 5 bases had no gene match. The CDR3 loop spans 12 amino acids. From germline, CDR1 is KGHSH and CDR2 LQKENI. The CDR3 loop reads CASSTGEGIQYF. In DNA form, the CDR3 reads TGTGCCAGCTCCACCGGGGAGGGCATTCAGTACTTC.

J is TRBJ2-2 and V is TRBV7-6; 10 nucleotides line up with TRBD1. Germline CDR1 SGHVS, CDR2 FNYEAQ. V shed 3 bases, J shed 5 bases, and the junction held 9 bases outside the gene matches. The CDR3 consists of 17 residues. The CDR3 region is CASSFNTPGQGTGELFF. DNA of the CDR3: TGTGCCAGCAGCTTTAACACGCCGGGACAGGGGACCGGGGAGCTGTTTTTT.

This chain links TRBV10-3 with TRBJ2-7; the D is unclear. The V end was cut by 0 bases, the J end by 7 bases, with 4 bases between. This CDR3 spans 11 amino acids. Germline V lookup: CDR1 ENHRY, CDR2 SYGVKD. The CDR3 DNA reads as TGTGCCATCAGTGAGTCACTAGAGCAGTACTTC. Amino acid sequence: CAISESLEQYF.

The V and J genes are TRBV27 and TRBJ2-3; 7 positions agree with TRBD1. Germline-derived CDR1 and CDR2 are MNHEY and SMNVEV (reference sequence). The ends lost 4 bases at V and 2 bases at J; junction bases unmatched: 3. CDR3 size: 14 residues. The CDR3 protein is CASSWDRATDTQYF. DNA for the CDR3: TGTGCCAGCAGTTGGGACAGAGCCACAGATACGCAGTATTTT.

J is TRBJ2-5 and V is TRBV7-9, with 7 bases identical to TRBD1. This CDR3 region has 16 residues. Germline CDR1 SEHNR, CDR2 FQNEAQ (reference sequence). J was trimmed by 1 base and V by 3 bases; bases with no gene match: 8. The CDR3: CASSLGQLIFQETQYF. Here the CDR3 DNA reads TGTGCCAGCAGCTTGGGACAGTTAATATTCCAAGAGACCCAGTACTTC.

The sample holds one count of this clone. V gene TRBV28 combines with J gene TRBJ1-1, with TRBD1 matching over 9 bases. V shed 5 bases and J 5 bases; nucleotides not matched to a gene: 12. The CDR3 is 16 amino acids. Germline-derived CDR1 and CDR2 are MDHEN and SYDVKM. The CDR3 nucleotides read TGTGCCAGCAGTGTCGATAACAGGGGGCGAAGAACTGAAGCTTTCTTT. This sequence encodes CASSVDNRGRRTEAFF. Supplemented by reference TRBV28 and TRBJ1-1, the full variable domain reads DVKVTQSSRYLVKRTGEKVFLECVQDMDHENMFWYRQDPGLGLRLIYFSYDVKMKEKGDIPEGYSVSREKKERFSLILESASTNQTSMYLCASSVDNRGRRTEAFFGQGTRLTVV.

The chain has TRBV6-6 and TRBJ1-2; 7 positions agree with TRBD1. The CDR3 covers 13 residues. CDR1 and CDR2 from the germline V gene are MNHNY and SVGAGI (reference sequence). The trim removed 5 bases at V and 5 bases at J, leaving 5 bases unmatched. CDR3 loop: CASSPGTVYGYTF. CDR3 coding DNA: TGTGCCAGCAGTCCAGGGACAGTTTATGGCTACACCTTC.

The CDR3 DNA follows: TGTGCCAGCAGCTCTACCAGGACTAGCGGGAGAAATGAGCAGTTCTTC. Encoded protein: CASSSTRTSGRNEQFF. J is TRBJ2-1 and V is TRBV9; 13 bases agree with TRBD2. The CDR3 consists of 16 residues. Germline loops: CDR1 SGDLS, CDR2 YYNGEE. V was pared by 4 bases and J by 7 bases, with 8 bases of the junction left unmatched.

This clone has a handful of counts. The rearrangement links TRBV14 to TRBJ1-4; a weak D match, TRBD1 (5 bases). The CDR3 spans 13 residues. V lost 5 bases, J lost 13 bases, and 17 bases lay in between. Germline V gives CDR1 SGHDN, CDR2 FVKESK. The CDR3 DNA sequence: TGTGCCAGCAGCTCCCAGGGAGGGGCAAGACTGTTTTTT. Protein sequence: CASSSQGGARLFF.

The chain recombines TRBV5-6 with TRBJ2-5; 7 nucleotides match TRBD1. Germline V gene data show CDR1 as SGHDT and CDR2 as YYEEEE. There are 13 residues in the CDR3. V gave up 4 bases and J gave up 3 bases; unmatched junction bases: 3. The CDR3 loop reads CASSLGTEETQYF. The CDR3 bases are TGTGCCAGCAGCCTCGGGACAGAAGAGACCCAGTACTTC.

V gene TRBV7-2 combines with J gene TRBJ1-1, with D perhaps matching TRBD1 (6 bases). Germline V gives CDR1 SGHTA, CDR2 FQGNSA. This CDR3 contains 16 residues. Trimming took 0 bases from V and 0 from J, leaving 11 bases between them. The CDR3 loop reads CASSLASGALNTEAFF. The CDR3 DNA follows: TGTGCCAGCAGCTTAGCATCAGGGGCGCTGAACACTGAAGCTTTCTTT.

This clone occurred a few times. In DNA form, the CDR3 reads TGTGCCAGCAGCTTATCATGGGAGGGCTACACCTTC. Amino acid sequence: CASSLSWEGYTF. The J gene is TRBJ1-2, the V gene TRBV7-9; unclear D gene. Germline values: CDR1 SEHNR, CDR2 FQNEAQ (reference sequence). Trimming pared 2 bases from V and 8 bases from J, leaving 9 bases between. The CDR3 length is 12 residues.

The chain employs TRBV6-5 and TRBJ2-5; 7 bases align to TRBD2. The CDR3 loop spans 14 amino acids. Germline assignment: CDR1 MNHEY and CDR2 SVGAGI. With 0 bases clipped from V and 5 bases from J, the junction kept 3 bases outside the gene matches. CDR3 bases: TGTGCCAGCAGTTACTCAGCGGGGTTTGAGACCCAGTACTTC. This gives the protein CASSYSAGFETQYF.